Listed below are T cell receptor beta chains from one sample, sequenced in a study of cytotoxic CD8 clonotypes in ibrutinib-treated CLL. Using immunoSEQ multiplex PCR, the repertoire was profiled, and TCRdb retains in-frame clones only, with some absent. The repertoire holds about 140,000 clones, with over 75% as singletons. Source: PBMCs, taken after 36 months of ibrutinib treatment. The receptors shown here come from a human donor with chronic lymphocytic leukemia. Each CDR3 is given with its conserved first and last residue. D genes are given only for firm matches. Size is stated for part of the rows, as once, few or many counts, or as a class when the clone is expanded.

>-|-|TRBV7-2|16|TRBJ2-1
TGTGCCAGCAGCTTAGGGCTCGGGAGCTCCTACAATGAGCAGTTCTTC
CASSLGLGSSYNEQFF
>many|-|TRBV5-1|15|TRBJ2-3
TGCGCCAGCAGCTTGGCGCCTAGCGTTGCAGATACGCAGTATTTT
CASSLAPSVADTQYF
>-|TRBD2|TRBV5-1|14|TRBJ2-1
TGCGCCAGCAGCGGGGGGACTAGGTCGAATGAGCAGTTCTTC
CASSGGTRSNEQFF
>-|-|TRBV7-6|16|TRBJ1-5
TGTGCCAGCAGCTTAGGGTCAGGGGATAGCAATCAGCCCCAGCATTTT
CASSLGSGDSNQPQHF
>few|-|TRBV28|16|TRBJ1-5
TGTGCCAGCACGCCCACAACAGGTCATAGCAATCAGCCCCAGCATTTT
CASTPTTGHSNQPQHF
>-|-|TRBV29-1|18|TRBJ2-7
TGCAGCGTTGAAAGGAGGACACCAATATTCGGGGGCTCCTACGAGCAGTACTTC
CSVERRTPIFGGSYEQYF
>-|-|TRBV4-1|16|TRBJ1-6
TGCGCCAGCAGCCTGCGACAGGAACTATTAAATTCACCCCTCCACTTT
CASSLRQELLNSPLHF
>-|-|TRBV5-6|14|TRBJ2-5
TGTGCCAGCAGCTTGGTGGGGGTCCAAGAGACCCAGTACTTC
CASSLVGVQETQYF
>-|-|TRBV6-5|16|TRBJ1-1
TGTGCCAGCAGTTACTCGACGCCCAGGGTAGGACAGGAAGCTTTCTTT
CASSYSTPRVGQEAFF
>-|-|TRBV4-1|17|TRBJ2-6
TGCGCCAGCAGCCACCTGACAGCCATCTCTGGGGCCAACGTCCTGACTTTC
CASSHLTAISGANVLTF
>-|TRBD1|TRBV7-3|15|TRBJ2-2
TGTGCCAGCAGCTCGGACAGGGACCTTCCTACCTCGCTGTTTTTT
CASSSDRDLPTSLFF
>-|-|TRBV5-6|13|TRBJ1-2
TGTGCCAGCAGCGTCCCCAGCTATCAGGGCTACACCTTC
CASSVPSYQGYTF
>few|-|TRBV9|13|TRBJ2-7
TGTGCCAGCAGCAAGGGTATCTCCTACGAGCAGTACTTC
CASSKGISYEQYF
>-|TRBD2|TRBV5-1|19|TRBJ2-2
TGCGCCAGCAGCTTGCCCGGGACTAGCGGGAGCGCGTTAACCGGGGAGCTGTTTTTT
CASSLPGTSGSALTGELFF
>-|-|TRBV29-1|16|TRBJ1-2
TGCAGCGTTCCCGACCAGTCAACGACACCCTACTATGGCTACACCTTC
CSVPDQSTTPYYGYTF
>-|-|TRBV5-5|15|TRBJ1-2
TGTGCCAGCAGCTTTGGCTGGGGGGTAGGGTATGGCTACACCTTC
CASSFGWGVGYGYTF
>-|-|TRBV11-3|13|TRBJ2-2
TGTGCCAGCAGCTCGGTATCCCCCGGGGAGCTGTTTTTT
CASSSVSPGELFF
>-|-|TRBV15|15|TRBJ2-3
TGTGCCACCAGCATAGTGTACGCTAGCACAGATACGCAGTATTTT
CATSIVYASTDTQYF
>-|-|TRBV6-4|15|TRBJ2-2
TGTGCCAGCAGTGACTCGCCAGGGAACACCGGGGAGCTGTTTTTT
CASSDSPGNTGELFF
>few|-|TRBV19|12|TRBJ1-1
TGTGCCACCGGGTGGCAGAACACTGAAGCTTTCTTT
CATGWQNTEAFF
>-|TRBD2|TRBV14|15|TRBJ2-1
TGTGCCAGCAGCTTTCTAGCGGGAGGATACAATGAGCAGTTCTTC
CASSFLAGGYNEQFF
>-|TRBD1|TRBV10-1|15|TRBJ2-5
TGCGCCAGCAGTGAGACGGCGGAAGGGGGCGAGACCCAGTACTTC
CASSETAEGGETQYF
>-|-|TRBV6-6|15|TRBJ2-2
TGTGCCAGCACCGCGGAGGACATCAGCACCGGGGAGCTGTTTTTT
CASTAEDISTGELFF
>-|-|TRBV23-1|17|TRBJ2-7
TGCGCCAGCAGTCAATTATCCACTGGGGGGCGCCAAGGCGAGCAGTACTTC
CASSQLSTGGRQGEQYF
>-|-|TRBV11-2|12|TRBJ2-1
TGTGCCAGCAGCTTAACCGGGATTGAGCAGTTCTTC
CASSLTGIEQFF
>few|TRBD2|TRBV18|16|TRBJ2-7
TGTGCCAGCTCACCAAGGCTAGCGGGGGACTCCTACGAGCAGTACTTC
CASSPRLAGDSYEQYF
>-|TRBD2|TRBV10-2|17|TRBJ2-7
TGCGCCAGCAGTGAGTCGAGACTAGCGGGGGGGCGGTACGAGCAGTACTTC
CASSESRLAGGRYEQYF
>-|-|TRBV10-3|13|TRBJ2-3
TGTGCCATCTGCGACTCGGGAACAGATACGCAGTATTTT
CAICDSGTDTQYF
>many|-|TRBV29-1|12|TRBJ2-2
TGCAGCGTTGTTTCCTGGACCGGGGAGCTGTTTTTT
CSVVSWTGELFF
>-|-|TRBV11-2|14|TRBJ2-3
TGTGCCAGCAGCTTAATGAGCACGGCAGATACGCAGTATTTT
CASSLMSTADTQYF
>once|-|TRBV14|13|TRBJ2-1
TGTGCCAGCAGCCATACCAGGGTCCATGAGCAGTTCTTC
CASSHTRVHEQFF
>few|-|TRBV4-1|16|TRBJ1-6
TGCGCCAGCAGCCAAGACCAGCGACGGTATGGTTCACCCCTCCACTTT
CASSQDQRRYGSPLHF
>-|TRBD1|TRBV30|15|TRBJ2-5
TGTGCCTGGAGGGGGACAGGGGGTATAGTTTGGACCCAGTACTTC
CAWRGTGGIVWTQYF
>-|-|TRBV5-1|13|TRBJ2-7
TGCGCCAGCAGCAGGGGTACTGACTACGAGCAGTACTTC
CASSRGTDYEQYF
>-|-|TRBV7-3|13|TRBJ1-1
TGTGCCAGCAGCAGGGAGGCGAACACTGAAGCTTTCTTT
CASSREANTEAFF
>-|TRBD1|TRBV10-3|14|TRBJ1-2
TGTGCCATCAGTGAGTCTAACAGGGGGGATGGCTACACCTTC
CAISESNRGDGYTF
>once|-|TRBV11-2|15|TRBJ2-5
TGTGCCAGCAGCCCGGGGGCAGCGTACCAAGAGACCCAGTACTTC
CASSPGAAYQETQYF
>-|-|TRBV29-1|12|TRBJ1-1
TGCAGCGTTTTCGGGGGCGGCACTGAAGCTTTCTTT
CSVFGGGTEAFF
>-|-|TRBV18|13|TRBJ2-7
TGTGCCAGCTCACCTGGAAACTCCTACGAGCAGTACTTC
CASSPGNSYEQYF
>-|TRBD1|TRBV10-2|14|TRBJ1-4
TGCGCCAGCAGTGCCAAGGACAGGGATGAAAAACTGTTTTTT
CASSAKDRDEKLFF